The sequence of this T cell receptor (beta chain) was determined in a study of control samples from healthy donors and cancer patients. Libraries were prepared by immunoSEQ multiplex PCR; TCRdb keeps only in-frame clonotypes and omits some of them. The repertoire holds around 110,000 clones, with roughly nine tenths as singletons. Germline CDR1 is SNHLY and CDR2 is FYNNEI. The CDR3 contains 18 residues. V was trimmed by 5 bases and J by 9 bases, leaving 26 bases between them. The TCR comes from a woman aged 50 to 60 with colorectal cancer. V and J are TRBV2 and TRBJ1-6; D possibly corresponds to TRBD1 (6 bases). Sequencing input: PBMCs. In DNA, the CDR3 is TGTGCCAGCAGTCCCACGGGACAAAGGAGGGTGACCCGTTCACCCCTCCACTTT. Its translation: CASSPTGQRRVTRSPLHF. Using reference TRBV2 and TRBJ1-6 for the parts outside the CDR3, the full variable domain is EPEVTQTPSHQVTQMGQEVILRCVPISNHLYFYWYRQILGQKVEFLVSFYNNEISEKSEIFDDQFSVERPDGSNFTLKIRSTKLEDSAMYFCASSPTGQRRVTRSPLHFGNGTRLTVT.